Sequencing of this T cell receptor (beta chain) was carried out in a study of identical twins. Comments on this clonotype: This sequence may be a read error, since a much larger clone differs from it by one base.

This CDR3 spans 13 amino acids. V was trimmed by 3 bases and J by 2 bases, leaving 5 bases between them. The germline V gene has CDR1 MNHEY and CDR2 SMNVEV (reference sequence). Each cDNA held unique molecular identifiers, and template switching gave it a universal primer site. TCRdb passed the 5' RACE reads through MiXCR, listing each CDR3 protein once. The table has 250,000 to 300,000 distinct CDR3 sequences, roughly 10% seen once. This sample was shared with a second study, whose subject was yellow fever vaccine responses in identical twins.

V usage is TRBV27 and J usage is TRBJ1-5; the D is unclear. Specimen: CD8+ T cells sorted from blood. This TCR derives from a woman aged 18-29 years in good health. The CDR3 DNA follows: TGTGCCAGCAGTTTTTGGGGCAATCAGCCCCAGCATTTT. This sequence encodes CASSFWGNQPQHF.